This T cell receptor (beta chain) was sequenced in a study of response to subunit inactivated influenza vaccine. This clonotype has a count of ten or more. The germline V and J ends were trimmed by 3 bases and 7 bases, with 22 bases remaining between them. CDR3 size: 15 residues. Germline V CDR1 and CDR2: DFQATT, SNEGSKA (reference sequence). TCRdb re-called the RT-PCR reads with MiXCR, one entry per CDR3 protein. Of about 570,000 distinct CDR3 sequences in the sample, approximately 11% are singletons; the top ten hold approximately 11%. The data were also submitted as part of a second study, on T cells expressing NK-cell markers. That publication notes: With UMIs, 5'RACE template switching was used to make TCR beta cDNA. Repertoires of TCR beta were obtained from T cells sorted as CD3+CD56+NKG2C+, CD3+CD56+NKG2C- and CD3+CD56-NKG2C+.

This sequence joins TRBV20-1 and TRBJ2-7; D not certain. The sequence was obtained from a man aged 50 or older who received an inactivated influenza vaccine. The specimen was PBMCs from blood, collected on the day of vaccination. The CDR3 loop is CSARAMLGTDEEQYF. CDR3 DNA: TGCAGTGCTAGGGCCATGTTAGGCACAGATGAGGAGCAGTACTTC.